A selection of T cell receptor beta chains follows, all from one sample in a study of control samples from healthy donors and cancer patients. Some clones are missing from TCRdb's copy, which holds only in-frame ones; the method was immunoSEQ multiplex PCR. The sample has fewer than 250,000 clones; 91% are singletons. Sequencing was performed on blood. The receptors come from a man under 40 in good health. CDR3s include the opening cysteine and the closing phenylalanine or tryptophan. The order of the fields is J gene, V gene, clone size, D gene, CDR3 DNA, CDR3 protein. A D gene is named only where the DNA matches it firmly. Size values are once, few and many counts, or a class for expanded clones, and some rows have none.

>TRBJ1-4|TRBV5-1|.|.
TGCGCCAGCAGCTTGGGGCGGGGGATAAGAGAAAAACTGTTTTTT
CASSLGRGIREKLFF
>TRBJ2-3|TRBV10-3|few|TRBD2
TGTGCCATCAGTCCAGCGGGGAGCGGGAGACTTACGCAGTATTTT
CAISPAGSGRLTQYF
>TRBJ2-7|TRBV30|.|.
TGTGCCTGGAGCGAACTCTCCTACGAGCAGTACTTC
CAWSELSYEQYF
>TRBJ2-1|TRBV11-2|few|.
TGTGCCAGCAGCTCCCTAGACGGTATGGCTGAGCAGTTCTTC
CASSSLDGMAEQFF
>TRBJ2-1|TRBV7-3|.|.
TGTGCCAGCAGCCTGGCGCTAAACGGGGGTGAGCAGTTCTTC
CASSLALNGGEQFF
>TRBJ1-5|TRBV7-2|.|.
TGTGCCAGCAGCCCGTCCGGGACACTTGTAAGCAATCAGCCCCAGCATTTT
CASSPSGTLVSNQPQHF
>TRBJ2-7|TRBV10-1|.|.
TGCGCCAGCAGTGACGGCAGAGAGTACGAGCAGTACTTC
CASSDGREYEQYF
>TRBJ2-7|TRBV29-1|.|TRBD1
TGCAGCGTGGAGACAGGGGAGGCCTACGAGCAGTACTTC
CSVETGEAYEQYF
>TRBJ2-1|TRBV6-5|.|TRBD2
TGTGCCAGCAAGGGTAGCGGGGTAAGGAATGAGCAGTTCTTC
CASKGSGVRNEQFF
>TRBJ2-6|TRBV4-1|once|TRBD1
TGCGCCAGCAGCCAAGATGGGACAGGGATCGGCTCTGGGGCCAACGTCCTGACTTTC
CASSQDGTGIGSGANVLTF
>TRBJ1-2|TRBV5-1|once|.
TGCGCCAGCAGCTTGGAACGGACAGCTAACTATGGCTACACCTTC
CASSLERTANYGYTF
>TRBJ2-1|TRBV6-1|.|TRBD2
TGTGCCAGCAGTGAAATCGTCCCAGCGGGGGGGAATGAGCAGTTCTTC
CASSEIVPAGGNEQFF
>TRBJ2-5|TRBV15|.|.
TGTGCCACCAGCCCCCAGGGACGGCTAAAACAAGAGACCCAGTACTTC
CATSPQGRLKQETQYF
>TRBJ2-4|TRBV11-2|.|.
TGTGCCAGCAGCCTCCCACACTCAAAAAACATTCAGTACTTC
CASSLPHSKNIQYF
>TRBJ1-4|TRBV18|.|TRBD1
TGTGCCAGCTCACTCGGGACAGTAAATGAAAAACTGTTTTTT
CASSLGTVNEKLFF
>TRBJ2-1|TRBV5-5|.|.
TGTGCCAGCAGCTTGCCCGGTGGAGGGGAGCAGTTCTTC
CASSLPGGGEQFF
>TRBJ2-7|TRBV6-5|.|.
TGTGCCAGCAGATCCCGGGGGATAACGACCTACGAGCAGTACTTC
CASRSRGITTYEQYF
>TRBJ2-1|TRBV25-1|.|TRBD1
TGTGCCAGCAGGGCCGTGACAGGGGGCTCATATGAGCAGTTCTTC
CASRAVTGGSYEQFF
>TRBJ1-6|TRBV14|.|TRBD1
TGTGCCAGCAGCCGAGGACAGGGGGCTCCAGTAAAATCACCCCTCCACTTT
CASSRGQGAPVKSPLHF
>TRBJ1-5|TRBV19|.|.
TGTGCCAGCAATTGGGGAGAGAGCAATCAGCCCCAGCATTTT
CASNWGESNQPQHF
>TRBJ2-5|TRBV3-1/TRBV3-2|.|TRBD2
TGTGCCAGCAGCCGACTAGCGGGGGGGCGTCACCAAGAGACCCAGTACTTC
CASSRLAGGRHQETQYF
>TRBJ1-4|TRBV19|.|.
TGTGCCAGTAGTATAGGGAGGGGTCTACGAAATGAAAAACTGTTTTTT
CASSIGRGLRNEKLFF
>TRBJ1-5|TRBV27|once|.
TGTGCCAGCAGTCCCCAGGGAGTAGTCAATCAGCCCCAGCATTTT
CASSPQGVVNQPQHF
>TRBJ2-1|TRBV6-5|once|.
TGTGCCAGCGAATTTCACAATGAGCAGTTCTTC
CASEFHNEQFF
>TRBJ1-5|TRBV30|.|.
TGTGCCTGGAGTGCGTCCCGGAATCAGCCCCAGCATTTT
CAWSASRNQPQHF
>TRBJ1-1|TRBV29-1|.|.
TGCAGCGTTGTTAACAGGGCCTTGAACACTGAAGCTTTCTTT
CSVVNRALNTEAFF
>TRBJ1-5|TRBV10-1|once|.
TGCGCCAGCAGTGCCCGGGGTATGCAGCCCCAGCATTTT
CASSARGMQPQHF